Included here is one T cell receptor beta chain sequence, with context. Its antigen specificity is not known. It has no much larger one-base neighbor in the sample; base qualities were not kept. This entry comes from a study of T cell changes during pregnancy in multiple sclerosis (dated by TCRdb to between 2018 and 2021). Study-level background: The study examined how the T cell repertoire changed over the course of pregnancy in women with multiple sclerosis.

Libraries were made using the immunoSEQ multiplex PCR assay. TCRdb mirrors the immuneACCESS table, restricted to in-frame sequences. Some clones are absent from its copies; in checked studies, under half trace to an unresolved V gene, and the reason for the others is unknown. This sample holds around 50,000 clones; around 93% were observed only once. Together, the top ten hold roughly 4.7% of the sample. V loses 2 bases, J loses 5 bases, and the germline ends lie 12 bases apart. From the cysteine up to the phenylalanine, the CDR3 has a length of 14 residues. Only the CDR3 part of the read is kept: 42 bases, read in frame from the first base. For CDR1 and CDR2, the germline V gene lists SGHTA and FQGTGA.

This chain joins TRBV7-3 to TRBJ1-1; TRBD1 is possibly the D segment (5 matching bases). The sequence derives from a female donor with multiple sclerosis, enrolled in a pregnancy study. The source was CD8+ T cells from peripheral blood mononuclear cells, collected in the first trimester of pregnancy. DNA sequence: TGTGCCAGCAGCTTATACGGGGGTGGGACTGAAGCTTTCTTT. This gives the protein CASSLYGGGTEAFF.